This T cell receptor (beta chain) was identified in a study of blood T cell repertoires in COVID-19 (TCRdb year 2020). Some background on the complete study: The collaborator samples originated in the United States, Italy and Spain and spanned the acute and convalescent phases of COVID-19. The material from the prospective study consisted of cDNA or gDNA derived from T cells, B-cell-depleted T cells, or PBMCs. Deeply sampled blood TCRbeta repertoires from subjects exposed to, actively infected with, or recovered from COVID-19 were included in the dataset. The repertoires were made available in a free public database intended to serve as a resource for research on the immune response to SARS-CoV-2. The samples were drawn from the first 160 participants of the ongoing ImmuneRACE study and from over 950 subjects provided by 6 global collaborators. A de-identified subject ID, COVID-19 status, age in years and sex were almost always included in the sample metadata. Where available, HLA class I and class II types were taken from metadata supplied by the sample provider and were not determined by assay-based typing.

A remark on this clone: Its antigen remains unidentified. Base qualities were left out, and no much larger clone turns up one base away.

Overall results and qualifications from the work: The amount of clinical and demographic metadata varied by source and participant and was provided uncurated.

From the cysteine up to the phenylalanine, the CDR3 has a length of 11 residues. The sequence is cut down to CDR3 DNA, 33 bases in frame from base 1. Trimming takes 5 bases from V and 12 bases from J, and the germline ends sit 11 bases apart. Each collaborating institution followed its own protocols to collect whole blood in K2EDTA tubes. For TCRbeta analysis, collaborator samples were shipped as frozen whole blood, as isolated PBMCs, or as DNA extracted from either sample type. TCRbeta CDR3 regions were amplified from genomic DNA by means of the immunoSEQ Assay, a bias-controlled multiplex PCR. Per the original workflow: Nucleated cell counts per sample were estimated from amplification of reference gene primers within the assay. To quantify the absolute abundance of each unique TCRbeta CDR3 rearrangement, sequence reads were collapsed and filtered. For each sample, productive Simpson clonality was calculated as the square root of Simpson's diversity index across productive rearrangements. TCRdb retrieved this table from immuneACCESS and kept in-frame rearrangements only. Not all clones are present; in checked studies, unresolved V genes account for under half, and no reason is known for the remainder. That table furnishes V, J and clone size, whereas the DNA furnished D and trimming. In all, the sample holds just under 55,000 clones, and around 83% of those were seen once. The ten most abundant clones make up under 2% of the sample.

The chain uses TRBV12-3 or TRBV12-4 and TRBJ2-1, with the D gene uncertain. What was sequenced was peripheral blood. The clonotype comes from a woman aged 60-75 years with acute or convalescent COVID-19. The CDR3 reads CASSPNVLQFF. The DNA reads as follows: TGTGCCAGCAGTCCTAACGTGCTGCAGTTCTTC.